What follows describes a single T cell receptor (beta chain). Assay: immunoSEQ multiplex PCR; the TCRdb copy retains only in-frame clones and omits some. There are just over 300,000 clones in the sample; approximately 84% occur only once, and about 4% lies in the top ten. This sample is part of a study of blood T cell repertoires in COVID-19. Study in general: Acute and convalescent COVID-19 specimens originated in the United States, Italy and Spain.

J gave up 0 bases and V 4 bases, and 3 bases lay outside the gene matches. Per the germline V gene, CDR1 is MGHRA and CDR2 is YSYEKL. The CDR3 extends over 15 amino acids. Recovery meant two consecutive negative NP/OP PCR tests, professional clearance, or resolved symptoms. The source material was PBMCs or T cells enriched from blood (not recorded which). This clonotype was obtained from a man between 25 and 39 years old who had recovered from COVID-19. V usage is TRBV4-1 and J usage is TRBJ2-3; 8 bases are shared with TRBD2. The CDR3 loop reads CASSPQRGSTDTQYF. The CDR3, as DNA: TGCGCCAGCAGCCCCCAGCGGGGGAGCACAGATACGCAGTATTTT.